Reported below is one T cell receptor beta chain. Antigen specificity is unknown. The data belong to a study of T cells in Graves' hyperthyroidism and ophthalmopathy. Turning to the study itself: Peripheral blood was drawn at first diagnosis, prior to all treatment.

Criteria for exclusion of patients were uncontrolled infection, other autoimmune disease, pregnancy or lactation. PBMCs were derived from around 10 ml fresh peripheral blood. The CDR3 sequence is 19 residues long. Looked up from germline, CDR1 is SEHNR and CDR2 is FQNEAQ (reference sequence). V shed 4 bases and J 6 bases; nucleotides not matched to a gene: 12. Overall study results and limits: Model output signaled ophthalmopathy a median about 6.3 months ahead of onset.

TCR beta CDR3 region amplification was performed from RNA transcripts. The study used the HTBI primer set for a first-round RT-PCR of the TCR CDR3. TCRdb re-called the multiplex PCR reads through MiXCR, storing one row per CDR3 protein. The sample has about 600,000 distinct CDR3 sequences; about 14% are singletons. The rearrangement joins TRBV7-9 to TRBJ2-1; 16 bases are a match to TRBD2. The source of this sequence is a woman aged 18 to 35 with Graves' ophthalmopathy. Sequencing was carried out using blood. The CDR3 sequence is CASSWTGTSGRGGGNEQFF. The CDR3, as DNA: TGTGCCAGCAGCTGGACCGGGACTAGCGGGAGGGGGGGAGGCAATGAGCAGTTCTTC.